Presented here are 3 T cell receptor beta chains from one specimen sequenced in a study of T cells in Graves' hyperthyroidism and ophthalmopathy. Amplified regions were TCR beta CDR3 sequences from RNA transcripts. The primer set for the first-round RT-PCR of the TCR CDR3 was HTBI. TCRdb reprocessed the multiplex PCR reads via MiXCR and lists one record per CDR3 protein. The sample has approximately 870,000 distinct CDR3 sequences, 35% to 45% seen once; the top ten hold about 9%. Specimen: blood. The receptors here all came from a man aged 18 to 30 with Graves' hyperthyroidism.

The table lists this clonotype with a few counts. The chain carries TRBV7-3 and TRBJ2-5; D is undetermined. The CDR3 length is 13 residues. V lost 2 bases and J 5 bases, leaving 9 bases between the germline ends. CDR1 SGHTA and CDR2 FQGTGA come from the germline V gene. The CDR3 loop is CASSLRFGETQYF. The CDR3 DNA is TGTGCCAGCAGCTTACGGTTTGGGGAGACCCAGTACTTC.

The CDR3 region has the DNA TGTGCCAGCAGCTTTGGGCAGTCCTCTGGAAACACCATATATTTT. Encoded protein: CASSFGQSSGNTIYF. This chain links TRBV5-8 with TRBJ1-3; D is ambiguous. Between the trimmed V and J ends, which lost 2 bases and 0 bases, there was a span of 9 bases. The CDR3 spans 15 residues. Per the germline V gene, CDR1 is SGHTS and CDR2 is YDEGEE.

This clonotype came up many times. The chain uses TRBV29-1 and TRBJ2-7, with a weak D call TRBD2 (5 bases). The CDR3 covers 15 residues. Germline values: CDR1 SQVTM, CDR2 ANQGSEA. Trimming took 5 bases from V and 0 from J, leaving 17 bases between them. The CDR3 region is CSVLGSQTSSYEQYF. The DNA of the CDR3 is TGCAGCGTTCTGGGCAGCCAAACTAGCTCCTACGAGCAGTACTTC.